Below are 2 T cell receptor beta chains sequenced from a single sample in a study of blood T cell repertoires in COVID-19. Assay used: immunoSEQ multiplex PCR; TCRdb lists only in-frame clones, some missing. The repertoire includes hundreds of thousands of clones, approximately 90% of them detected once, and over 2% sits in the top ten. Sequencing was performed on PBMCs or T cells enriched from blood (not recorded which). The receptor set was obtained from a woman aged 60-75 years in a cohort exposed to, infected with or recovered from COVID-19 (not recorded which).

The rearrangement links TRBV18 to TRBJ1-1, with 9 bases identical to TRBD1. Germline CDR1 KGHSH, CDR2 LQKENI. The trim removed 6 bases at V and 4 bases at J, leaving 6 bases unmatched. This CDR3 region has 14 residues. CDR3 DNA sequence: TGTGCCAGCTCGCTAATGGACAGGGGCACTGAAGCTTTCTTT. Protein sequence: CASSLMDRGTEAFF.

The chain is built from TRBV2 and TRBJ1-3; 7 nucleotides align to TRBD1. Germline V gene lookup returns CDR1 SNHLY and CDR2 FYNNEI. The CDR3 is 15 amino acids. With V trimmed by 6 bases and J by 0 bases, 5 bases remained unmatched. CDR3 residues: CASREQGGSGNTIYF. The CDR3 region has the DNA TGTGCCAGCAGAGAGCAGGGGGGCTCTGGAAACACCATATATTTT.